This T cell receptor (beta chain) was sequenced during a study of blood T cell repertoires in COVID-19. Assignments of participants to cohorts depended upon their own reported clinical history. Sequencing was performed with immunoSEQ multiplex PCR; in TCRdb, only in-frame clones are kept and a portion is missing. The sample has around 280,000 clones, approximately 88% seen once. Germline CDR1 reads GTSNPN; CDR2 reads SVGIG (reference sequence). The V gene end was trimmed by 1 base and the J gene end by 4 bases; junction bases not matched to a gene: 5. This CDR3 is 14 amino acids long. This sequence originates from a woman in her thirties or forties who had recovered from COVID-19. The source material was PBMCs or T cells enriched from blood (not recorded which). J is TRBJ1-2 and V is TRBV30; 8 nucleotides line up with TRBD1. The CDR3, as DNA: TGTGCCTGGAGTGAAGGGACAGGCATCTATGGCTACACCTTC. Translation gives CAWSEGTGIYGYTF.